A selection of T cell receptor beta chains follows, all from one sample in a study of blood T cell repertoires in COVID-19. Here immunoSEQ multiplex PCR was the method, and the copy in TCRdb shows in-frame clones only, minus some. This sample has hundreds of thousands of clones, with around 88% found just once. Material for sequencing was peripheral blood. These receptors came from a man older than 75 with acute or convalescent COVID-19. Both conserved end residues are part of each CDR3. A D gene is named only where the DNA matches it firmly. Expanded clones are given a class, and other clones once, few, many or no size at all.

CASSLALGGAGANVLTF,TGTGCCAGCAGCTTAGCGCTCGGGGGAGCTGGGGCCAACGTCCTGACTTTC,TRBJ2-6,.,TRBV7-6,.
CASSSPGADTQYF,TGTGCCAGCAGTTCCCCCGGGGCAGATACGCAGTATTTT,TRBJ2-3,.,TRBV28,.
CASSQAVRETQYF,TGCGCCAGCAGCCAAGCGGTCAGGGAGACCCAGTACTTC,TRBJ2-5,.,TRBV4-3,.
CASSQATSGRSRQYF,TGCGCCAGCAGCCAAGCGACTAGCGGGAGGTCGCGGCAGTACTTC,TRBJ2-7,TRBD2,TRBV4-3,.
CASSISGNYGYTF,TGTGCCAGTAGTATCAGCGGGAACTATGGCTACACCTTC,TRBJ1-2,.,TRBV19,once
CASRETAGIEKLFF,TGTGCCAGCAGGGAAACAGCCGGGATTGAAAAACTGTTTTTT,TRBJ1-4,.,TRBV2,.
CASSRGLAGSSEQFF,TGTGCCAGCAGCCGGGGACTAGCGGGGAGTTCTGAGCAGTTCTTC,TRBJ2-1,TRBD2,TRBV11-3,.
CASSARIQGSSGNTIYF,TGTGCCAGCAGCGCGCGCATACAGGGGAGCTCTGGAAACACCATATATTTT,TRBJ1-3,TRBD1,TRBV7-8,.
CASSQVRGGVGTNEKLFF,TGCGCCAGCAGCCAAGTTCGAGGGGGGGTAGGGACTAATGAAAAACTGTTTTTT,TRBJ1-4,.,TRBV4-1,.
CATSRDRTSGGIRVGQYF,TGTGCCACCAGCAGAGATAGGACTAGCGGGGGGATAAGAGTCGGCCAGTACTTC,TRBJ2-5,TRBD2,TRBV15,.
CASSPDNNYGYTF,TGTGCCAGCTCACCAGACAACAACTATGGCTACACCTTC,TRBJ1-2,.,TRBV18,.
CASSPKLTGNTEAFF,TGTGCCAGCAGCCCTAAGTTGACAGGGAACACTGAAGCTTTCTTT,TRBJ1-1,.,TRBV14,.
CASRRGQGGEETQYF,TGTGCCAGCAGGCGGGGACAGGGGGGCGAAGAGACCCAGTACTTC,TRBJ2-5,TRBD1,TRBV7-9,.
CASTGLGSYNEQFF,TGTGCCAGCACCGGACTAGGGTCCTACAATGAGCAGTTCTTC,TRBJ2-1,TRBD2,TRBV6-5,.
CASSRFSGNQETQYF,TGTGCCAGCAGCCGATTTTCGGGGAACCAAGAGACCCAGTACTTC,TRBJ2-5,.,TRBV7-8,.
CASSLSGFFNTGELFF,TGTGCCAGCAGTTTATCCGGTTTTTTTAACACCGGGGAGCTGTTTTTT,TRBJ2-2,.,TRBV27,many
CASSPGGAGQTQYF,TGCGCCAGCAGCCCCGGGGGAGCCGGGCAGACCCAGTACTTC,TRBJ2-5,.,TRBV4-3,.
CASSPRRGDTQYF,TGTGCCAGCAGCCCCCGGAGGGGAGATACGCAGTATTTT,TRBJ2-3,.,TRBV7-7,few
CASSEMGREWTEAFF,TGTGCCAGCAGTGAAATGGGGAGGGAATGGACTGAAGCTTTCTTT,TRBJ1-1,.,TRBV2,once
CASSLSGAYEQYF,TGTGCCAGCAGCTTATCAGGGGCCTACGAGCAGTACTTC,TRBJ2-7,.,TRBV11-3,.
CASSLVSNSGGPYQETQYF,TGTGCCAGCAGCTTAGTCTCTAATAGCGGGGGACCGTACCAAGAGACCCAGTACTTC,TRBJ2-5,TRBD2,TRBV7-2,.
CASSPSRGRDRGPVGNQPQHF,TGTGCCAGCAGCCCGTCGAGGGGCCGGGACAGGGGACCTGTGGGCAATCAGCCCCAGCATTTT,TRBJ1-5,TRBD1,TRBV4-2,.